This entry is about one TCR beta chain. In the source study's methods: Counts of nucleated cells, estimated from reference gene primer amplification, were obtained. Here immunoSEQ multiplex PCR was the method, and the copy in TCRdb shows in-frame clones only, minus some. V and J calls and clone size are given by that table; D and trimming were obtained from the DNA. The sample yields about 92,000 clones, 70% to 85% seen once. The data were obtained in a study of blood T cell repertoires in COVID-19. The CDR3 spans 14 residues. In germline, CDR1 is SGHTS, CDR2 YDEGEE. The junction had 10 bases not matched to a gene; V was cut back by 7 bases and J by 4 bases.

The sequencing input was peripheral blood. This clonotype was obtained from a woman aged 55-70 years in a cohort sampled during active or convalescent COVID-19. The genes are TRBV5-8 and TRBJ2-5; 7 nucleotides match TRBD1. CDR3 sequence: CASFKGALGETQYF. The DNA of the CDR3 is TGTGCCAGCTTCAAGGGGGCGCTAGGAGAGACCCAGTACTTC.